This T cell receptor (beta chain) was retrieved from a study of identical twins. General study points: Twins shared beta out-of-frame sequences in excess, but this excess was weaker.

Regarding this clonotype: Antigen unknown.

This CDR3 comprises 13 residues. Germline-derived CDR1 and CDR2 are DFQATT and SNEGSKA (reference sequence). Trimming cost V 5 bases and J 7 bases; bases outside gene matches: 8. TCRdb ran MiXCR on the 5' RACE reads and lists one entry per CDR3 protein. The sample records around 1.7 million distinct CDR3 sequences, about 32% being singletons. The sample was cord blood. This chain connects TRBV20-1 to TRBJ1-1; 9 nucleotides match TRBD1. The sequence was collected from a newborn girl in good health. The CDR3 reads CSARTGVRVEAFF. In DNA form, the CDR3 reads TGCAGTGCTCGGACAGGGGTAAGAGTTGAAGCTTTCTTT.